The present T cell receptor (beta chain) was sequenced within a study of T cells in Graves' hyperthyroidism and ophthalmopathy. In this sample, this clonotype turned up many times. Its specificity is unknown. The V end was cut by 5 bases, the J end by 5 bases, with 16 bases between. Germline assignment: CDR1 SEHNR and CDR2 FQNEAQ (reference sequence). The CDR3 loop spans 14 amino acids. RNA transcripts were the template for amplifying TCR beta CDR3 regions. A first-round RT-PCR of the TCR CDR3 used the HTBI primer set. TCRdb processed the multiplex PCR reads anew with MiXCR; each CDR3 protein has one entry. The sample holds roughly 500,000 distinct CDR3 sequences; around 43% are singletons and the top ten take around 47%. Broader study findings: In blood, most of the thyroid clonotypes expanded above 0.001 were also present. Ophthalmopathy stood apart from stable hyperthyroidism in a 13 V-J model.

Sequencing was done on a sample of peripheral blood or thyroid tissue (not recorded which). This receptor was obtained from an adult woman with Graves' disease, either hyperthyroidism or ophthalmopathy (not recorded which). The V and J genes are TRBV7-9 and TRBJ2-7; D may be TRBD1 or TRBD2 (5 bases each). The CDR3, as DNA: TGTGCCAGCAGCAACCGGGACCCCCCGGACGAGCAGTACTTC. Protein: CASSNRDPPDEQYF.